This TCR beta chain is from a study of cytomegalovirus exposure and HLA in healthy donors. Study findings and constraints: HLA restriction was apparent for most CMV-associated TCR beta chains in a later analysis. A later analysis linked a missense variant in DCLRE1C to the trimming of TCR beta V and J genes. Upon later analysis, HLA-associated TCR beta chains proved more clonally expanded than other, equally common chains. Per published reports, the classifier diagnosed cytomegalovirus status with high specificity and sensitivity.

The PCR had 60 Vbeta and 13 Jbeta primers. TCRdb's copy holds only in-frame clones and misses some; the assay was immunoSEQ multiplex PCR. The data hold 98,000 or so clones, with approximately 80% observed a single time. On this clone: Its antigen is unknown.

Germline values: CDR1 KGHSH, CDR2 LQKENI. The CDR3 spans 13 residues. The ends lost 6 bases at V and 8 bases at J; junction bases unmatched: 6. Sequenced sample: PBMCs. The chain uses TRBV18 and TRBJ2-1; TRBD1 matches at 8 bases. The origin of this receptor is a woman aged 40 to 50 in good health and CMV-seronegative. The CDR3 sequence is CASSRQGSDEQFF. The DNA of the CDR3 is TGTGCCAGCTCGCGACAGGGGTCAGATGAGCAGTTCTTC.